These T cell receptor beta chains were read from a single sample in a study of T-cell memory formation after mild COVID-19. TCRdb re-analysed the 5' RACE reads in MiXCR, keeping a single row per CDR3 protein. The sample lists roughly 300,000 distinct CDR3 sequences, around 15% occurring once. Sequencing used PBMCs or a T cell subset sorted from them (not recorded which). These receptors were obtained from a man aged 18 to 29 who had mild COVID-19 (a few samples of this study predate the infection). Cell type and time point are not known. The CDR3 runs from the conserved cysteine through the conserved F or W. A D gene is named only where the DNA matches it firmly. The size entry is marked missing in some rows and otherwise reads once, few, many or a size class.

TRBJ2-3	TRBV3-1	-	few	14	TGTGCCAGCAGCCAAGGCTCTACACCAGATACGCAGTATTTT	CASSQGSTPDTQYF
TRBJ1-2	TRBV20-1	-	-	14	TGCAGTGCATTGACATCACTGGGCAACTATGGCTACACCTTC	CSALTSLGNYGYTF
TRBJ2-7	TRBV7-9	TRBD2	few	15	TGTGCCAGCAGCTTAGGAGCGGGAATCTCCTACGAGCAGTACTTC	CASSLGAGISYEQYF
TRBJ2-7	TRBV11-2	TRBD2	few	16	TGTGCCAGCACCGGATATGGGCGGGGGATCTCCTACGAGCAGTACTTC	CASTGYGRGISYEQYF
TRBJ1-2	TRBV12-3/TRBV12-4	-	few	15	TGTGCCAGCAGTTTAGCGCCCGGGTACCACTATGGCTACACCTTC	CASSLAPGYHYGYTF
TRBJ2-3	TRBV2	TRBD2	-	15	TGTGCCACACTGACTAGCGCGCCTAGCACAGATACGCAGTATTTT	CATLTSAPSTDTQYF
TRBJ2-2	TRBV9	TRBD1	-	17	TGTGCCAGCAGCGTCGAGGTGGGACAGGCGAACACCGGGGAGCTGTTTTTT	CASSVEVGQANTGELFF
TRBJ2-7	TRBV27	-	-	13	TGTGCCAGCAGTTTATCAGCTGGGCCCGAGCAGTACTTC	CASSLSAGPEQYF
TRBJ2-2	TRBV11-2	-	few	15	TGTGCCAGCAGCTTTAGCCCAGTACACACCGGGGAGCTGTTTTTT	CASSFSPVHTGELFF
TRBJ2-7	TRBV6-6	-	few	15	TGTGCCAGCAGTTACCTCGGGACCGACTCCTACGAGCAGTACTTC	CASSYLGTDSYEQYF
TRBJ2-7	TRBV3-1	TRBD2	few	15	TGTGCCAGCAGCCATCCCCTCAGCGGGAATTTCAAGCAGTACTTC	CASSHPLSGNFKQYF
TRBJ2-2	TRBV6-5	TRBD1	-	17	TGTGCCAGCCGATCAGAGGGACAGGGAGTTTGGACCGGGGAGCTGTTTTTT	CASRSEGQGVWTGELFF
TRBJ1-1	TRBV7-8	-	-	12	TGTGCCAGCAGCGCTGTGGGCACTGAAGCTTTCTTT	CASSAVGTEAFF
TRBJ2-7	TRBV27	-	few	14	TGTGCCAGCAGCCTAAGGGGATCCACCTACGAGCAGTACTTC	CASSLRGSTYEQYF
TRBJ2-1	TRBV7-9	-	few	13	TGTGCCAGCAGCTTAGCGCAGGGGAATGAGCAGTTCTTC	CASSLAQGNEQFF
TRBJ2-3	TRBV11-2	TRBD1	-	18	TGTGCCAGCAGCAAACCAGACCCCGGGACAGGACCCACAGATACGCAGTATTTT	CASSKPDPGTGPTDTQYF
TRBJ1-6	TRBV3-1	-	-	14	TGTGCCAGCAATCCTTCGGGATCGGATTCACCCCTCCACTTT	CASNPSGSDSPLHF
TRBJ2-3	TRBV7-3	TRBD2	few	14	TGTGCCAGCAGCCGCGGGGGGGCCGGAGATACGCAGTATTTT	CASSRGGAGDTQYF
TRBJ2-5	TRBV2	TRBD2	-	16	TGTGCCAGCTTGATGACCCCGGGACTAGCGGGGAAGACCCAGTACTTC	CASLMTPGLAGKTQYF
TRBJ1-5	TRBV15	-	-	14	TGTGCCACCAGCAGAGATGTTGGTAATCAGCCCCAGCATTTT	CATSRDVGNQPQHF